The rows below give T cell receptor beta chains drawn from one sample of a study of memory CD4+ T cells and cytomegalovirus serostatus. TCRdb keeps only in-frame clones here, not all; method: immunoSEQ multiplex PCR. In the table there are about 50,000 clones, approximately 80% of which are singletons. The specimen sequenced was memory CD4+ T cells from blood. Receptor source: an adult in good health and CMV-seronegative. Each CDR3 is given with its conserved first and last residue. D genes are given only for firm matches. Only part of the rows carry a size: once, few, many, or a class if the clone is expanded.

d_call: TRBD2; v_call: TRBV15; clone_size: NA; j_call: TRBJ2-7; cdr3_aa: CATSRSSGPNYEQYF; cdr3_nt: TGTGCCACCAGCAGGTCTAGCGGACCAAACTACGAGCAGTACTTC
d_call: NA; v_call: TRBV7-9; clone_size: NA; j_call: TRBJ2-7; cdr3_aa: CASSAGGISYEQYF; cdr3_nt: TGTGCCAGCAGCGCCGGTGGCATTTCTTACGAGCAGTACTTC
d_call: TRBD1; v_call: TRBV29-1; clone_size: once; j_call: TRBJ1-1; cdr3_aa: CSATSRGRAEAFF; cdr3_nt: TGCAGCGCTACCTCAAGGGGGCGAGCTGAAGCTTTCTTT
d_call: NA; v_call: TRBV29-1; clone_size: NA; j_call: TRBJ1-3; cdr3_aa: CSVLGLTGNTIYF; cdr3_nt: TGCAGCGTTCTGGGGTTAACTGGAAACACCATATATTTT
d_call: NA; v_call: TRBV16; clone_size: NA; j_call: TRBJ1-2; cdr3_aa: CASSQQDSNYGYTF; cdr3_nt: TGTGCCAGCAGCCAACAGGACAGCAACTATGGCTACACCTTC
d_call: TRBD1; v_call: TRBV28; clone_size: NA; j_call: TRBJ1-1; cdr3_aa: CASRTQGLRNTEAFF; cdr3_nt: TGTGCCAGCAGGACACAGGGGCTACGGAACACTGAAGCTTTCTTT
d_call: NA; v_call: TRBV5-1; clone_size: once; j_call: TRBJ2-1; cdr3_aa: CASSLKGINEQFF; cdr3_nt: TGCGCCAGCAGCTTGAAGGGGATCAATGAGCAGTTCTTC
d_call: NA; v_call: TRBV6-6; clone_size: NA; j_call: TRBJ2-1; cdr3_aa: CASSYSSQGSYEQFF; cdr3_nt: TGTGCCAGCAGTTACTCGAGCCAGGGGTCCTATGAGCAGTTCTTC
d_call: TRBD2; v_call: TRBV9; clone_size: once; j_call: TRBJ2-1; cdr3_aa: CASSVSGASYNEQFF; cdr3_nt: TGTGCCAGCAGCGTTAGCGGGGCCTCCTACAATGAGCAGTTCTTC
d_call: NA; v_call: TRBV28; clone_size: few; j_call: TRBJ1-6; cdr3_aa: CASSFGQGNSPLHF; cdr3_nt: TGTGCCAGCAGTTTTGGGCAGGGAAATTCACCCCTCCACTTT
d_call: TRBD2; v_call: TRBV5-6; clone_size: NA; j_call: TRBJ2-7; cdr3_aa: CASSVLAGGPSEQYF; cdr3_nt: TGTGCCAGCAGCGTGCTAGCGGGGGGGCCGTCCGAGCAGTACTTC
d_call: NA; v_call: TRBV7-2; clone_size: NA; j_call: TRBJ2-5; cdr3_aa: CASSLGVPGSEGKTQYF; cdr3_nt: TGTGCCAGCAGCTTAGGGGTCCCAGGTAGCGAGGGGAAGACCCAGTACTTC
d_call: NA; v_call: TRBV7-9; clone_size: NA; j_call: TRBJ2-2; cdr3_aa: CASSLEVGANTGELFF; cdr3_nt: TGTGCCAGCAGCTTAGAGGTGGGGGCAAACACCGGGGAGCTGTTTTTT
d_call: NA; v_call: TRBV5-6; clone_size: NA; j_call: TRBJ1-2; cdr3_aa: CASSLGRDIFYGYTF; cdr3_nt: TGTGCCAGCAGCTTGGGCAGGGATATATTCTATGGCTACACCTTC
d_call: TRBD1; v_call: TRBV7-2; clone_size: NA; j_call: TRBJ1-4; cdr3_aa: CASSRTGQGHNEKLFF; cdr3_nt: TGTGCCAGCAGCCGGACCGGACAGGGACATAATGAAAAACTGTTTTTT
d_call: NA; v_call: TRBV6-1; clone_size: NA; j_call: TRBJ2-7; cdr3_aa: CASSDVGRTNEQYF; cdr3_nt: TGTGCCAGCAGTGATGTGGGGCGGACCAACGAGCAGTACTTC
d_call: NA; v_call: TRBV19; clone_size: NA; j_call: TRBJ2-2; cdr3_aa: CASSSQRGTNTGELFF; cdr3_nt: TGTGCCAGTAGTTCTCAAAGGGGTACGAACACCGGGGAGCTGTTTTTT
d_call: NA; v_call: TRBV2; clone_size: NA; j_call: TRBJ1-1; cdr3_aa: CASGRELNTEAFF; cdr3_nt: TGTGCCAGTGGACGGGAACTGAACACTGAAGCTTTCTTT
d_call: TRBD2; v_call: TRBV16; clone_size: NA; j_call: TRBJ2-3; cdr3_aa: CASSQRGGTDTQYF; cdr3_nt: TGTGCCAGCAGCCAACGGGGGGGGACAGATACGCAGTATTTT
d_call: NA; v_call: TRBV6-1; clone_size: NA; j_call: TRBJ2-5; cdr3_aa: CASSEVLRGETQYF; cdr3_nt: TGTGCCAGCAGTGAAGTCCTGAGAGGGGAGACCCAGTACTTC
d_call: NA; v_call: TRBV4-1; clone_size: NA; j_call: TRBJ2-4; cdr3_aa: CASSQENALAKNIQYF; cdr3_nt: TGCGCCAGCAGCCAAGAGAACGCCCTAGCCAAAAACATTCAGTACTTC
d_call: TRBD1; v_call: TRBV6-1; clone_size: few; j_call: TRBJ2-7; cdr3_aa: CASSIQGADYEQYF; cdr3_nt: TGTGCCAGCAGTATACAGGGGGCCGACTACGAGCAGTACTTC
d_call: NA; v_call: TRBV6-1; clone_size: medium-sized; j_call: TRBJ2-1; cdr3_aa: CASPGQQYNEQFF; cdr3_nt: TGTGCCAGCCCAGGACAGCAATACAATGAGCAGTTCTTC
d_call: TRBD1; v_call: TRBV4-2; clone_size: NA; j_call: TRBJ1-2; cdr3_aa: CASSQGQGDHYGYTF; cdr3_nt: TGTGCCAGCAGCCAAGGACAGGGGGACCACTATGGCTACACCTTC
d_call: NA; v_call: TRBV5-5; clone_size: NA; j_call: TRBJ1-1; cdr3_aa: CASSLDLMSFF; cdr3_nt: TGTGCCAGCAGCCTGGACTTGATGTCTTTCTTT
d_call: NA; v_call: TRBV19; clone_size: NA; j_call: TRBJ1-5; cdr3_aa: CASSQRRAQHF; cdr3_nt: TGTGCCAGTAGTCAGCGCCGGGCCCAGCATTTT
d_call: NA; v_call: TRBV28; clone_size: NA; j_call: TRBJ2-1; cdr3_aa: CASSPHREAYNEQFF; cdr3_nt: TGTGCCAGCAGTCCCCATAGAGAAGCTTACAATGAGCAGTTCTTC
d_call: NA; v_call: TRBV7-3; clone_size: once; j_call: TRBJ2-5; cdr3_aa: CASSQLEGETQYF; cdr3_nt: TGTGCCAGCAGCCAACTGGAGGGGGAGACCCAGTACTTC
d_call: TRBD1; v_call: TRBV19; clone_size: NA; j_call: TRBJ2-7; cdr3_aa: CASRPDRASYEQYF; cdr3_nt: TGTGCCAGTAGACCCGACAGGGCGTCCTACGAGCAGTACTTC
d_call: NA; v_call: TRBV27; clone_size: NA; j_call: TRBJ2-7; cdr3_aa: CASSFSQGNTYEQYF; cdr3_nt: TGTGCCAGCAGTTTCTCACAGGGAAACACCTACGAGCAGTACTTC
d_call: NA; v_call: TRBV28; clone_size: NA; j_call: TRBJ1-5; cdr3_aa: CASSLSTGRGSNQPQHF; cdr3_nt: TGTGCCAGCAGTCTCTCGACAGGTCGAGGCAGCAATCAGCCCCAGCATTTT
d_call: TRBD1; v_call: TRBV18; clone_size: few; j_call: TRBJ1-4; cdr3_aa: CASSPQDRVNEKLFF; cdr3_nt: TGTGCCAGCTCACCGCAGGACAGGGTTAATGAAAAACTGTTTTTT
d_call: NA; v_call: TRBV10-3; clone_size: medium-sized; j_call: TRBJ1-3; cdr3_aa: CAISPVSSGNTIYF; cdr3_nt: TGTGCCATCAGTCCAGTCAGCTCTGGAAACACCATATATTTT
d_call: NA; v_call: TRBV6-4; clone_size: NA; j_call: TRBJ2-1; cdr3_aa: CASTSRAGSYNEQFF; cdr3_nt: TGTGCCAGCACCAGCCGAGCGGGTTCCTACAATGAGCAGTTCTTC
d_call: TRBD1; v_call: TRBV19; clone_size: NA; j_call: TRBJ1-5; cdr3_aa: CASSLTGRDQPQHF; cdr3_nt: TGTGCCAGTAGTCTGACAGGGAGGGATCAGCCCCAGCATTTT
d_call: NA; v_call: TRBV20-1; clone_size: NA; j_call: TRBJ1-2; cdr3_aa: CSARGDFASTF; cdr3_nt: TGCAGTGCTAGAGGGGACTTCGCTTCCACCTTC
d_call: NA; v_call: TRBV5-1; clone_size: NA; j_call: TRBJ1-1; cdr3_aa: CASSLIGGAGTEAFF; cdr3_nt: TGCGCCAGCAGCTTGATCGGGGGCGCCGGCACTGAAGCTTTCTTT
d_call: NA; v_call: TRBV2; clone_size: NA; j_call: TRBJ1-6; cdr3_aa: CATRPDRYSPLHF; cdr3_nt: TGTGCCACGCGCCCGGACCGCTATTCACCCCTCCACTTT
d_call: NA; v_call: TRBV28; clone_size: NA; j_call: TRBJ1-2; cdr3_aa: CASRLPTGRYGYTF; cdr3_nt: TGTGCCAGCAGACTCCCCACAGGCCGCTATGGCTACACCTTC
d_call: NA; v_call: TRBV7-2; clone_size: NA; j_call: TRBJ2-5; cdr3_aa: CASSLVIAGSTQETQYF; cdr3_nt: TGTGCCAGCAGCTTAGTTATTGCAGGGTCAACGCAAGAGACCCAGTACTTC
d_call: NA; v_call: TRBV5-1; clone_size: NA; j_call: TRBJ1-6; cdr3_aa: CASSPGGYNSPLHF; cdr3_nt: TGCGCCAGCAGCCCGGGCGGCTATAATTCACCCCTCCACTTT
d_call: NA; v_call: TRBV28; clone_size: NA; j_call: TRBJ2-7; cdr3_aa: CASTSDPFGEQYF; cdr3_nt: TGTGCCAGCACTTCCGACCCGTTCGGCGAGCAGTACTTC
d_call: NA; v_call: TRBV19; clone_size: NA; j_call: TRBJ1-2; cdr3_aa: CASSIGDGNYGYTF; cdr3_nt: TGTGCCAGTAGTATAGGAGACGGGAACTATGGCTACACCTTC
d_call: NA; v_call: TRBV19; clone_size: NA; j_call: TRBJ2-3; cdr3_aa: CASSERPGTDTQYF; cdr3_nt: TGTGCCAGTAGTGAAAGACCAGGCACAGATACGCAGTATTTT
d_call: NA; v_call: TRBV27; clone_size: NA; j_call: TRBJ1-6; cdr3_aa: CASSLARISPLHF; cdr3_nt: TGTGCCAGCAGTTTGGCACGGATTTCACCCCTCCACTTT
d_call: NA; v_call: TRBV9; clone_size: NA; j_call: TRBJ2-2; cdr3_aa: CASSVGQRNTGELFF; cdr3_nt: TGTGCCAGCAGCGTCGGACAGCGTAACACCGGGGAGCTGTTTTTT